This T cell receptor beta chain was captured by sequencing in a study of monozygotic twins with inflammatory bowel disease. Worth noting for this clonotype: No antigen is known for it.

The study, taken as a whole, reports: Support for a single strong signal or clonotype associated with IBD was absent.

TCRdb re-called the 5' RACE reads; one entry per CDR3 protein, DNA not given. The sample's table shows about 200,000 distinct CDR3 sequences. Germline V gene sequence: CDR1 MNHEY, CDR2 SMNVEV (reference sequence). The CDR3 length is 16 residues. Source material: blood. This clonotype was sampled from a human donor with ulcerative colitis or Crohn's disease, or a healthy co-twin of an affected twin (not recorded which). The rearrangement joins TRBV27 to TRBJ1-4; TCRdb proposes TRBD1, but this gene call is untestable without DNA. The CDR3 loop reads CARDRDRGETNEKLFF.